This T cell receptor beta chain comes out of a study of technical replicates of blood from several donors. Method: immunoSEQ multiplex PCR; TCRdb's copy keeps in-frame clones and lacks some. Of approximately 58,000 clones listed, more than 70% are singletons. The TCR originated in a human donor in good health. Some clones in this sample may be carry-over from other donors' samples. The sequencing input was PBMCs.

This CDR3 is CASSLDRTASYEQYF. The CDR3 DNA reads TGCGCCAGCAGCTTGGATCGGACAGCCTCCTACGAGCAGTACTTC. V usage is TRBV5-1 and J usage is TRBJ2-7; tentatively, D is TRBD1 (6 bases). CDR3 size: 15 residues. V was shortened by 0 bases and J by 0 bases, with 10 bases between the two germline ends. The germline CDR1 and CDR2 sequences are SGHRS and YFSETQ.